The 26 T cell receptor beta chains listed next were all sequenced from one sample in a study of T cells after yellow fever vaccination. TCRdb reanalysed the 5' RACE reads using MiXCR and keeps one entry per CDR3 protein. The sample lists approximately 330,000 distinct CDR3 sequences; roughly 4% were seen once. The material was PBMCs, obtained 5 days after the yellow fever booster vaccination. The receptors originated from a man aged 18-30 years who received the YFV17D yellow fever vaccine.

CDR3 coding DNA: TGCGCCAGCAGCTTGGCGAAAGGGGAGACCCAGTACTTC. Translated: CASSLAKGETQYF. The chain employs TRBV5-1 and TRBJ2-5; no definite D call. Germline-derived CDR1 and CDR2 are SGHRS and YFSETQ. CDR3 length: 13 amino acids. V shed 0 bases and J shed 5 bases, with 8 bases lying between them.

A few counts support this clonotype. This chain links TRBV4-3 with TRBJ1-6, with a possible D match to TRBD1 (5 bases). The CDR3 contains 12 residues. Germline CDR1 LGHNA, CDR2 YSLEER. Trimming left V 3 bases short and J 14 bases short, with 11 bases between. This CDR3 reads CASSHVPGALHF. CDR3 nucleotides: TGCGCCAGCAGCCATGTGCCGGGGGCCCTCCACTTT.

This clonotype has just a few counts. The chain has TRBV6-6 and TRBJ1-1; D is possibly TRBD1 (5 bases). CDR1 and CDR2 from the germline V gene are MNHNY and SVGAGI (reference sequence). Trimming took off 9 bases at V and 1 base at J, with 15 bases between the two ends. The CDR3 contains 14 residues. CDR3 in amino acids: CASPPSTGNTEAFF. CDR3 in DNA: TGTGCCAGTCCACCATCAACAGGGAACACTGAAGCTTTCTTT.

CDR3 sequence: CASSINANTEAFF. Here the CDR3 DNA reads TGCGCCAGCAGCATCAATGCGAACACTGAAGCTTTCTTT. This chain uses TRBV5-1 with TRBJ1-1; D ambiguous. V was pared by 4 bases and J by 1 base, with 8 bases between. The germline gives CDR1 SGHRS, CDR2 YFSETQ. The CDR3 extends over 13 amino acids. Based on the CDR3 plus reference TRBV5-1 and TRBJ1-1, the full variable domain is KAGVTQTPRYLIKTRGQQVTLSCSPISGHRSVSWYQQTPGQGLQFLFEYFSETQRNKGNFPGRFSGRQFSNSRSEMNVSTLELGDSALYLCASSINANTEAFFGQGTRLTVV.

This clonotype was recorded many times. CDR3 DNA: TGTGCCAGCAAGGGGGGGCCCAGCTCCTACGAGCAGTACGTC. Translation gives CASKGGPSSYEQYV. The V call is TRBV6-1, the J call TRBJ2-7; D is perhaps TRBD2 (7 bases). Per germline, CDR1 MNHNS and CDR2 SASEGT. The CDR3 extends over 14 amino acids. The V and J ends lost 7 bases and 0 bases respectively, with 13 bases between them.

The genes are TRBV3-1 and TRBJ2-1, with TRBD1 matching 7 bases. CDR3 length: 14 amino acids. The germline CDR1 and CDR2 sequences are LGHDT and YNNKEL (reference sequence). V was clipped by 0 bases and J by 10 bases; unmatched bases: 6. The CDR3 loop is CASSQDWTGTEQFF. The CDR3 coding sequence is TGTGCCAGCAGCCAAGATTGGACAGGTACGGAGCAGTTCTTC.

This clonotype has at least ten counts. The chain couples TRBV5-1 to TRBJ1-1; D possibly corresponds to TRBD1 (5 bases). This CDR3 has 14 amino acids. Deletions cut 6 bases from V and 0 bases from J, with 12 bases between. Germline CDR1 reads SGHRS; CDR2 reads YFSETQ. For the CDR3, the DNA is TGCGCCAGCACCCTCGGGGGGATGAACACTGAAGCTTTCTTT. This translates into CASTLGGMNTEAFF.

This clonotype was recorded many times. The chain couples TRBV30 to TRBJ2-2, with 7 nucleotides matching TRBD2. The CDR3 length is 14 residues. The germline V gene encodes CDR1 GTSNPN and CDR2 SVGIG (reference sequence). With 3 bases clipped from V and 6 bases from J, the junction kept 7 bases outside the gene matches. The CDR3 here is CAWRPGLLSGELFF. CDR3 nucleotides: TGTGCCTGGAGACCGGGACTATTATCCGGGGAGCTGTTTTTT.

The V gene is TRBV28, the J gene TRBJ1-1, with TRBD1 identical over 7 bases. The CDR3 loop spans 14 amino acids. Trimming at V came to 4 bases and at J to 2 bases, leaving 4 bases not matched to a gene. The germline V gene encodes CDR1 MDHEN and CDR2 SYDVKM. CDR3 sequence reads: CASSSGGINTEAFF. DNA for the CDR3: TGTGCCAGCAGTTCAGGGGGGATAAACACTGAAGCTTTCTTT.

This clonotype was seen many times. The chain combines TRBV4-1 with TRBJ1-1; D possibly corresponds to TRBD1 (6 bases). The CDR3 runs 14 residues. Trimming removed 3 bases at V and 5 bases at J, with 13 bases between. Germline V gene lookup returns CDR1 MGHRA and CDR2 YSYEKL. The CDR3 protein is CASSHPGDGTEAFF. CDR3 nucleotides: TGCGCCAGCAGCCACCCAGGGGATGGGACTGAAGCTTTCTTT.

This clonotype came up many times. The V call is TRBV6-5, the J call TRBJ1-5; D is perhaps TRBD1 (5 bases). V was pared by 8 bases and J by 2 bases, with 10 bases between. This CDR3 has 13 amino acids. The germline V gene has CDR1 MNHEY and CDR2 SVGAGI. In DNA form, the CDR3 reads TGTGCCAGCCAGCAGGGAGGCAATCAGCCCCAGCATTTT. Amino acid sequence: CASQQGGNQPQHF.

V is TRBV19 and J is TRBJ1-2; D is unresolved. This CDR3 is 13 amino acids long. Deletions cut 3 bases from V and 2 bases from J, with 7 bases between. Germline values: CDR1 LNHDA, CDR2 SQIVND (reference sequence). CDR3 DNA: TGTGCCAGTAGTATTGTCACCAACTATGGCTACACCTTC. It translates to CASSIVTNYGYTF.

Only a few counts were recorded for this clonotype. This chain links TRBV5-1 with TRBJ2-5; D is unclear. The germline V and J ends were trimmed by 2 bases and 2 bases, with 13 bases remaining between them. CDR3 size: 15 residues. Germline V gene lookup returns CDR1 SGHRS and CDR2 YFSETQ. CDR3 DNA: TGCGCCAGCAGCTTTAGTTCGACACCTCAAGAGACCCAGTACTTC. Protein sequence: CASSFSSTPQETQYF.

CDR3 region: CASSLQGDRNQYGYTF. The CDR3 region has the DNA TGTGCCAGCAGCTTACAGGGAGACAGAAATCAATATGGCTACACCTTC. The rearrangement uses TRBV5-6 and TRBJ1-2; a weak D match, TRBD1 (6 bases). The V end was cut by 2 bases, the J end by 5 bases, with 19 bases between. From germline, CDR1 is SGHDT and CDR2 YYEEEE. The CDR3 spans 16 residues.

In nucleotides, the CDR3 is TGCAGTGCTAGAGATTGGGGAGGGGCCGACAATGAGCAGTTCTTC. Protein product: CSARDWGGADNEQFF. This chain uses TRBV20-1 with TRBJ2-1, with 7 bases lining up with TRBD2. Trimming removed 0 bases from V and 5 bases from J; junction bases left unmatched: 7. The CDR3 is made up of 15 amino acids. The germline gives CDR1 DFQATT, CDR2 SNEGSKA (reference sequence).

This clonotype was detected a few times. The chain couples TRBV11-2 to TRBJ2-7; 9 positions agree with TRBD1. CDR3 length: 16 residues. J was trimmed by 5 bases and V by 1 base; bases with no gene match: 9. Germline CDR1 is SGHAT and CDR2 is FQNNGV. The CDR3: CASSLVGGTGLNEQYF. The CDR3 DNA reads TGTGCCAGCAGCTTAGTAGGTGGGACAGGGCTCAACGAGCAGTACTTC. The full variable domain, with the rest looked up from reference TRBV11-2 and TRBJ2-7, is EAGVAQSPRYKIIEKRQSVAFWCNPISGHATLYWYQQILGQGPKLLIQFQNNGVVDDSQLPKDRFSAERLKGVDSTLKIQPAKLEDSAVYLCASSLVGGTGLNEQYFGPGTRLTVT.

This sequence joins TRBV9 and TRBJ1-2; TRBD1 agrees at 7 bases. Germline trimming cut 0 bases from V and 0 bases from J; bases unmatched to any gene: 5. This CDR3 is 16 amino acids long. Germline CDR1 reads SGDLS; CDR2 reads YYNGEE. The CDR3 DNA sequence: TGTGCCAGCAGCGTAGACAACAGGGGTGCTAACTATGGCTACACCTTC. Translating gives CASSVDNRGANYGYTF.

This clonotype was observed many times. The genes are TRBV5-1 and TRBJ2-4; 8 nucleotides line up with TRBD1. Germline V gives CDR1 SGHRS, CDR2 YFSETQ. V was pared by 0 bases and J by 7 bases, with 6 bases of the junction left unmatched. This CDR3 comprises 15 residues. This CDR3 is CASSLEGPGGNIQYF. CDR3 coding DNA: TGCGCCAGCAGCTTGGAGGGGCCAGGGGGCAACATTCAGTACTTC.

This clonotype was observed at least ten times. The CDR3 DNA follows: TGTGCCAGCAGCTGGCGGGGGACTAGCACAGATACGCAGTATTTT. As protein: CASSWRGTSTDTQYF. The chain joins TRBV11-2 to TRBJ2-3; TRBD2 aligns across 7 bases. This CDR3 comprises 15 residues. V was clipped by 4 bases and J by 0 bases; unmatched bases: 4. Germline loops: CDR1 SGHAT, CDR2 FQNNGV.

Details on this clonotype: A read error may be the cause here, since a much bigger clone is one base away. The chain combines TRBV27 with TRBJ2-3; D is perhaps TRBD2 (6 bases). The CDR3 runs to 13 residues. Per the germline V gene, CDR1 is MNHEY and CDR2 is SMNVEV (reference sequence). DNA for the CDR3: TGTGCCAGCAGACGAACTAGCACAGATACGGAGTATTTT. This translates into CASRRTSTDTEYF.

This clonotype was observed a handful of times. The V and J genes are TRBV5-5 and TRBJ2-7; a possible D gene is TRBD1 (7 bases). V was cut by 3 bases and J by 4 bases, with 17 bases left in between. The germline CDR1 and CDR2 sequences are SGHKS and YYEKEE (reference sequence). The CDR3 has 15 residues. The DNA of the CDR3 is TGTGCCAGCAGCTACCAGGGGGGCGGATCGTACGAGCAGTACTTC. This encodes CASSYQGGGSYEQYF. Full variable domain (outside the CDR3, taken from reference TRBV5-5 and TRBJ2-7): DAGVTQSPTHLIKTRGQQVTLRCSPISGHKSVSWYQQVLGQGPQFIFQYYEKEERGRGNFPDRFSARQFPNYSSELNVNALLLGDSALYLCASSYQGGGSYEQYFGPGTRLTVT.

This clonotype has just a few counts. The chain joins TRBV3-1 to TRBJ1-2; 9 bases fit TRBD1. V shed 3 bases and J 7 bases; nucleotides not matched to a gene: 3. Germline V gene sequence: CDR1 LGHDT, CDR2 YNNKEL (reference sequence). The CDR3 has 13 residues. DNA for the CDR3: TGTGCCAGCAGCCACGACAGGGGGACTGGCTACACCTTC. It translates to CASSHDRGTGYTF.

Only a few counts were recorded for this clonotype. J is TRBJ2-1 and V is TRBV12-3 or TRBV12-4, with D unresolved. There are 13 residues in the CDR3. Trimming pared 4 bases from V and 6 bases from J, leaving 10 bases between. The CDR3 loop is CASSSGLPNEQFF. The CDR3 DNA is TGTGCCAGCAGTTCGGGCCTACCCAATGAGCAGTTCTTC.

This clonotype was detected many times. The V gene is TRBV5-6, the J gene TRBJ2-3; 7 nucleotides line up with TRBD1. Per the germline V gene, CDR1 is SGHDT and CDR2 is YYEEEE. This CDR3 is built from 15 residues. The V and J ends lost 2 bases and 4 bases, in that order; junction bases with no gene match: 7. The CDR3 DNA follows: TGTGCCAGCAGCTTACAGGGGCGATCCGCAGATACGCAGTATTTT. This sequence encodes CASSLQGRSADTQYF.

The gene calls are TRBV12-3 or TRBV12-4 and TRBJ1-1; D possibly corresponds to TRBD1 (5 bases). V was shortened by 8 bases and J by 6 bases, with 10 bases between the two germline ends. The CDR3 is 11 amino acids. CDR3 loop: CASGPGPEAFF. As DNA, the CDR3 is TGTGCCAGCGGACCGGGACCTGAAGCTTTCTTT.

This sequence joins TRBV5-1 and TRBJ2-2; perhaps D is TRBD1 or TRBD2 (5 bases each). The length of the CDR3 is 15 residues. Germline lookup yields CDR1 SGHRS and CDR2 YFSETQ. Trimming took 0 bases from V and 5 from J, leaving 11 bases between them. For the CDR3, the DNA is TGCGCCAGCAGCTTGGAGGGGAGCGAGACCGGGGAGCTGTTTTTT. Its protein product is CASSLEGSETGELFF.